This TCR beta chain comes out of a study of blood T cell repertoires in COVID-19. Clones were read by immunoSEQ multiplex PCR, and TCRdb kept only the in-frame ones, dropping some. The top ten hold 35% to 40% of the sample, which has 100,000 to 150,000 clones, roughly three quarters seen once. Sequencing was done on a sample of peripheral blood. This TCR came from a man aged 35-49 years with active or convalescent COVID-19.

The chain's CDR3 is CATSDPAGGGETQYF. In DNA, the CDR3 is TGTGCCACCAGTGACCCAGCGGGAGGGGGAGAGACCCAGTACTTC. This rearrangement joins TRBV24-1 to TRBJ2-5; 10 nucleotides line up with TRBD2. Unmatched junction bases numbered 5, after V lost 4 bases and J lost 4 bases. There are 15 residues in the CDR3. Germline CDR1 KGHDR, CDR2 SFDVKD.